This T cell receptor (beta chain) comes out of a study of patients and donors after allogeneic stem cell transplantation. CDR1 and CDR2 (germline): SGHRS, YFSETQ. With 0 bases removed from V and 3 bases from J, the gap between germline ends came to 16 bases. The CDR3 consists of 16 residues. TCRdb re-derived calls from the RT-PCR reads in MiXCR, one entry per CDR3 protein. The sample has 400,000 to 450,000 distinct CDR3 sequences; roughly 17% are singletons. Material: blood, either unsorted or a sorted T cell fraction (not recorded which). The chain joins TRBV5-1 to TRBJ2-7, with D perhaps given as TRBD1 or TRBD2 (5 bases each). The source of this sequence is a human donor who was either an allogeneic HSCT recipient or a stem cell or donor lymphocyte infusion donor (not recorded which). It is not recorded whose cells these are; they may come from a transplant donor. CDR3 coding DNA: TGCGCCAGCAGCTTGGCTGAGGGGTTAAGTATCTACGAGCAGTACTTC. Its translation is CASSLAEGLSIYEQYF.